This is a list of T cell receptor beta chains from one sample in a study of cytomegalovirus exposure and HLA in healthy donors. Only in-frame clones appear in the TCRdb table, and some are missing; sequencing was by immunoSEQ multiplex PCR. This sample has approximately 140,000 clones, with 84% found just once. The sequenced sample consisted of PBMCs. The source is a woman aged 25 to 45 in good health and CMV-seronegative. The CDR3 runs from the conserved cysteine through the conserved F or W. The D gene is left open where the match is weak. Some rows mark clone size as missing; the rest say once, few, many or name a class of expanded clone.

V,D,size,J,CDR3,DNA
TRBV13,.,.,TRBJ1-6,CASSSNNSPLHF,TGTGCCAGCAGCTCTAATAATTCACCCCTCCACTTT
TRBV6-6,TRBD1,.,TRBJ2-2,CASSQGTGYTGELFF,TGTGCCAGCAGTCAGGGGACAGGGTACACCGGGGAGCTGTTTTTT
TRBV30,TRBD2,.,TRBJ2-1,CAWSRLSAGGGSYNEQFF,TGTGCCTGGAGTCGGTTGTCAGCGGGGGGTGGGTCCTACAATGAGCAGTTCTTC
TRBV4-3,TRBD1,.,TRBJ2-7,CASSQQTGDYEQYF,TGCGCCAGCAGCCAACAAACAGGGGACTACGAGCAGTACTTC
TRBV5-6,TRBD2,.,TRBJ2-5,CASSTRGGRETQYF,TGTGCCAGCAGCACCCGGGGGGGTAGGGAGACCCAGTACTTC
TRBV7-2,.,.,TRBJ1-3,CASSLVGTGSGNTIYF,TGTGCCAGCAGCTTAGTGGGCACAGGGTCTGGAAACACCATATATTTT
TRBV30,TRBD1,.,TRBJ1-5,CAWSPLDRGRIQPQHF,TGTGCCTGGAGCCCTTTGGACAGGGGGAGGATTCAGCCCCAGCATTTT
TRBV11-3,TRBD1,.,TRBJ2-2,CASSNIAGGSNTGELFF,TGTGCCAGCAGCAACATTGCAGGGGGCTCGAACACCGGGGAGCTGTTTTTT
TRBV4-2,TRBD2,.,TRBJ2-3,CASSQDASSGRSTDTQYF,TGTGCCAGCAGCCAAGATGCCTCTAGCGGTAGAAGCACAGATACGCAGTATTTT
TRBV7-2,.,.,TRBJ2-5,CASSRGGGPETQYF,TGTGCCAGCAGCCGGGGTGGGGGCCCGGAGACCCAGTACTTC
TRBV5-1,.,.,TRBJ2-7,CASSPRLDSYEQYF,TGCGCCAGCAGCCCTAGACTTGACTCCTACGAGCAGTACTTC
TRBV27,.,few,TRBJ1-6,CASSNGQRNSPLHF,TGTGCCAGCAGTAACGGACAGAGGAATTCACCCCTCCACTTT
TRBV7-2,TRBD1,few,TRBJ2-7,CASSLVGTGNHEQYF,TGTGCCAGCAGCTTAGTTGGGACAGGGAATCACGAGCAGTACTTC
TRBV4-2,.,many,TRBJ2-1,CASSQAGGYSYNEQFF,TGTGCCAGCAGCCAAGCGGGTGGATATTCCTACAATGAGCAGTTCTTC
TRBV4-3,TRBD1,.,TRBJ1-2,CASSQGQGGYGYTF,TGCGCCAGCAGCCAAGGGCAGGGGGGCTATGGCTACACCTTC
TRBV6-5,TRBD1,.,TRBJ1-1,CASSSYGTENTEAFF,TGTGCCAGCAGTTCATACGGGACAGAGAACACTGAAGCTTTCTTT
TRBV18,TRBD1,.,TRBJ2-2,CASSLITGGTNTGELFF,TGTGCCAGCTCGCTCATTACAGGGGGCACGAACACCGGGGAGCTGTTTTTT
TRBV7-3,.,.,TRBJ2-3,CASSFALGTGKYF,.
TRBV11-2,TRBD2,.,TRBJ2-3,CASSLLAGGSTDTQYF,TGTGCCAGCAGCTTATTAGCGGGGGGCAGCACAGATACGCAGTATTTT
TRBV5-1,.,.,TRBJ1-5,CASSLEPGSYQPQHF,TGCGCCAGCAGCTTGGAACCAGGGTCCTATCAGCCCCAGCATTTT
TRBV5-1,.,.,TRBJ2-3,CASSRGAIEDTQYF,TGCGCCAGCAGCCGGGGGGCCATAGAAGATACGCAGTATTTT
TRBV19,TRBD1,.,TRBJ1-2,CASTLLGQEKANYGYTF,TGTGCCAGTACACTCCTCGGACAGGAAAAAGCTAACTATGGCTACACCTTC
TRBV2,TRBD1,.,TRBJ1-6,CASSTDRVASPLHF,TGTGCCAGCAGTACGGACAGGGTTGCTTCACCCCTCCACTTT
TRBV19,TRBD1,.,TRBJ2-4,CASSGTDLAKNIQYF,TGTGCCAGTAGCGGGACAGACTTAGCCAAAAACATTCAGTACTTC
TRBV7-6,TRBD1,.,TRBJ2-1,CASSLKGQSSYNEQFF,TGTGCCAGCAGCTTAAAGGGACAGAGCTCCTACAATGAGCAGTTCTTC
TRBV7-3,TRBD1,many,TRBJ1-2,CASSPTGGGGYTF,TGTGCCAGCAGCCCGACAGGGGGAGGCGGCTACACCTTC
TRBV6-5,.,.,TRBJ2-6,CATSGANVLTF,TGTGCCACTTCTGGGGCCAACGTCCTGACTTTC
TRBV6-6,.,.,TRBJ1-2,CASSYKGDYGYTF,TGTGCCAGCAGTTACAAAGGGGACTATGGCTACACCTTC
TRBV6-5,TRBD1,few,TRBJ1-2,CASREGQGGGYTF,TGTGCCAGCAGGGAGGGACAGGGGGGTGGCTACACCTTC
TRBV28,TRBD2,.,TRBJ2-7,CASSLRSGRRYEQYF,TGTGCCAGCAGCCTTCGGTCCGGGAGGAGGTACGAGCAGTACTTC
TRBV6-1,TRBD1,once,TRBJ1-2,CASSERGPNYGYTF,TGTGCCAGCAGTGAAAGGGGGCCAAACTATGGCTACACCTTC
TRBV7-2,TRBD2,.,TRBJ2-7,CASSPAGTSGYEQYF,TGTGCCAGCAGCCCGGCGGGGACTAGCGGCTACGAGCAGTACTTC
TRBV15,.,.,TRBJ1-1,CATSSRDSPNTEAFF,TGTGCCACCAGCAGCCGCGACAGCCCGAACACTGAAGCTTTCTTT
TRBV5-1,TRBD1,.,TRBJ2-1,CASSPGQSYNEQFF,TGCGCCAGCAGCCCGGGACAGTCCTACAATGAGCAGTTCTTC
TRBV5-1,.,.,TRBJ2-7,CASSEPGLYEQYF,TGCGCCAGCAGCGAACCGGGACTTTACGAGCAGTACTTC
TRBV6-5,.,.,TRBJ2-1,CASSLQGGEQFF,TGTGCCAGCAGTTTACAGGGTGGTGAGCAGTTCTTC
TRBV19,.,.,TRBJ2-1,CASRAATYNEQFF,TGTGCCAGTAGGGCGGCAACCTACAATGAGCAGTTCTTC
TRBV7-8,TRBD2,.,TRBJ2-7,CASSIRTSGAYYEQYF,TGTGCCAGCAGCATTAGGACTAGCGGGGCTTACTACGAGCAGTACTTC
TRBV30,.,.,TRBJ2-2,CAWRQGNTGELFF,TGTGCCTGGAGGCAGGGGAACACCGGGGAGCTGTTTTTT
TRBV7-9,TRBD1,.,TRBJ2-2,CASSLGGTVGPGELFF,TGTGCCAGCAGCTTAGGGGGGACAGTTGGCCCCGGGGAGCTGTTTTTT
TRBV15,TRBD1,.,TRBJ2-7,CATSSRGMNEQYF,TGTGCCACCAGCAGCAGGGGGATGAACGAGCAGTACTTC
TRBV10-3,.,.,TRBJ1-5,CATRDSYNQPQHF,TGTGCCACTCGCGATTCCTACAATCAGCCCCAGCATTTT
TRBV27,TRBD1,.,TRBJ1-5,CASSPGTASNQPQHF,TGTGCCAGCAGTCCGGGGACAGCTAGCAATCAGCCCCAGCATTTT
TRBV19,TRBD2,once,TRBJ2-6,CASSTGLTSSGANVLTF,TGTGCCAGTAGTACGGGACTAACCAGCTCTGGGGCCAACGTCCTGACTTTC
TRBV2,TRBD1,once,TRBJ2-1,CASTGDRGNNEQFF,TGTGCCAGCACCGGGGACAGGGGGAACAATGAGCAGTTCTTC
TRBV27,.,.,TRBJ2-4,CASSSLGAGDIQYF,TGTGCCAGCAGTTCCTTGGGGGCCGGGGACATTCAGTACTTC
TRBV4-1,.,.,TRBJ1-1,CASSRRGIRQLNTEAFF,TGCGCCAGCAGCCGACGGGGGATACGACAGTTGAACACTGAAGCTTTCTTT
TRBV5-1,TRBD1,.,TRBJ1-1,CASSLEGANTEAFF,TGCGCCAGCAGCTTGGAGGGGGCAAACACTGAAGCTTTCTTT
TRBV11-1,TRBD1,.,TRBJ2-7,CASSSGQGSYEQYF,TGTGCCAGCAGCTCGGGACAGGGGTCCTACGAGCAGTACTTC
TRBV11-2,TRBD2,.,TRBJ2-3,CASSTPLAGGQDTQYF,TGTGCCAGCAGCACCCCACTAGCGGGGGGGCAAGATACGCAGTATTTT
TRBV2,.,.,TRBJ1-6,CASRDSYNSPLHF,TGTGCCAGCAGAGACAGTTATAATTCACCCCTCCACTTT
TRBV7-9,.,.,TRBJ2-1,CASSSGGALVVNEQFF,TGTGCCAGCAGTTCCGGAGGGGCGCTCGTTGTCAATGAGCAGTTCTTC
TRBV6-6,.,.,TRBJ1-4,CAASSPGWTNEKLFF,TGTGCGGCCAGCAGTCCCGGGTGGACTAATGAAAAACTGTTTTTT
TRBV27,.,.,TRBJ2-7,CASSLVRGPYYEQYF,TGTGCCAGCAGTTTAGTGCGGGGCCCTTACTACGAGCAGTACTTC
TRBV19,TRBD2,.,TRBJ2-7,CASSIKRGGPYEQYF,TGTGCCAGTAGTATAAAGCGGGGGGGCCCATACGAGCAGTACTTC